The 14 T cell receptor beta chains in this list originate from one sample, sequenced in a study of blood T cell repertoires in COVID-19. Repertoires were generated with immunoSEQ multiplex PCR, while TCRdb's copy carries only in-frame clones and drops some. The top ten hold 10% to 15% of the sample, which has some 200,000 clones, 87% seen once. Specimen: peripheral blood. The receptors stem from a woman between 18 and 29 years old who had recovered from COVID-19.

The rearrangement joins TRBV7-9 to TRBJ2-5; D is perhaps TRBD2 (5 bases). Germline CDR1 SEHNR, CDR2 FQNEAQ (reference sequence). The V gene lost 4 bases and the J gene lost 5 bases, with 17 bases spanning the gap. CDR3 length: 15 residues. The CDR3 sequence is CASSSGFRERETQYF. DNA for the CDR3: TGTGCCAGCAGCTCGGGTTTTCGGGAAAGGGAGACCCAGTACTTC.

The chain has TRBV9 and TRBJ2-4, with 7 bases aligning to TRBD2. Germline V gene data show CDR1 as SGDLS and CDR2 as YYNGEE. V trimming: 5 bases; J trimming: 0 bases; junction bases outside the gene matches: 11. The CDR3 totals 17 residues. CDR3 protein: CASRVSEAGRAKNIQYF. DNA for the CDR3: TGTGCCAGCAGAGTGAGTGAAGCGGGAAGAGCCAAAAACATTCAGTACTTC.

The CDR3 sequence: CASSLGGQNSPLHF. CDR3 DNA: TGTGCCAGCAGCTTGGGGGGACAGAATTCACCCCTCCACTTT. The J gene is TRBJ1-6, the V gene TRBV7-3, with 7 bases that match TRBD1. The CDR3 contains 14 residues. V was pared by 3 bases and J by 7 bases, with 3 bases of the junction left unmatched. Germline V gene sequence: CDR1 SGHTA, CDR2 FQGTGA.

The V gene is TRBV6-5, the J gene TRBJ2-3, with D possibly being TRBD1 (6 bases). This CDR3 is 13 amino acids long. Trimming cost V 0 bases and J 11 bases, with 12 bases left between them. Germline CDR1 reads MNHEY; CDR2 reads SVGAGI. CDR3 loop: CASSYSIEGVQYF. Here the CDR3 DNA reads TGTGCCAGCAGTTACTCTATCGAGGGGGTGCAGTATTTT.

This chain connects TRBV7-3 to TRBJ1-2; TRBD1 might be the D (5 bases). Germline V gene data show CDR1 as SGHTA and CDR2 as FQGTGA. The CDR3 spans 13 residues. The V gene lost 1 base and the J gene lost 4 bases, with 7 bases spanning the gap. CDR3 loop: CASSLMDTYGYTF. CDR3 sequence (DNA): TGTGCCAGCAGCTTAATGGACACCTATGGCTACACCTTC.

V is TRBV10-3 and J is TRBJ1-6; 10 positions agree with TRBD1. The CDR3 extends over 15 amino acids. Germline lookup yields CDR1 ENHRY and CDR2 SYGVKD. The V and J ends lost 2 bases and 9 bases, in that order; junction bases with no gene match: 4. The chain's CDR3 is CAISEPRDRGSPLHF. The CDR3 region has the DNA TGTGCCATCAGTGAGCCGAGGGACAGGGGTTCACCCCTCCACTTT.

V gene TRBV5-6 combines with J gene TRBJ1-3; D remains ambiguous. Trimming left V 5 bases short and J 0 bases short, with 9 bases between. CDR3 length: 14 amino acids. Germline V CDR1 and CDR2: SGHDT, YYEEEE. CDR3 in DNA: TGTGCCAGCAGGAGGATGAGCTCTGGAAACACCATATATTTT. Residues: CASRRMSSGNTIYF.

The chain's CDR3 is CASSFPGVQETQYF. The CDR3 region has the DNA TGTGCCAGCAGTTTCCCCGGGGTCCAAGAGACCCAGTACTTC. J is TRBJ2-5 and V is TRBV28, with D possibly being TRBD2 (5 bases). Germline V gene data show CDR1 as MDHEN and CDR2 as SYDVKM. Trimming took off 3 bases at V and 1 base at J, with 9 bases between the two ends. This CDR3 spans 14 amino acids.

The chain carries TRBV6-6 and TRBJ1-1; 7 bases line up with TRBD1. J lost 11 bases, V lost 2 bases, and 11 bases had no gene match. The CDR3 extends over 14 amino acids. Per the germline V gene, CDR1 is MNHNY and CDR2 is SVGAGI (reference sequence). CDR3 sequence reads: CASSYNTQGVSAFF. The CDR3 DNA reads TGTGCCAGCAGTTACAACACGCAGGGGGTGAGTGCTTTCTTT.

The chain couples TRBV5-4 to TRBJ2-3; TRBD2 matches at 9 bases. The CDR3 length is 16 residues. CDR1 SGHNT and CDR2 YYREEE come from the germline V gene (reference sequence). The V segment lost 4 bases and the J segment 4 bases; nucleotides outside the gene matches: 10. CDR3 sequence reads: CASSQGSGRVADTQYF. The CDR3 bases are TGTGCCAGCAGCCAAGGTAGCGGGAGAGTCGCAGATACGCAGTATTTT.

This chain's CDR3 is CASSQDLGRTDTQYF. CDR3 in DNA: TGTGCCAGCTCACAGGACCTAGGGAGAACAGATACGCAGTATTTT. The chain carries TRBV18 and TRBJ2-3; tentative D call: TRBD2 (5 bases). Trimming cost V 4 bases and J 3 bases, with 14 bases left between them. CDR1 KGHSH and CDR2 LQKENI come from the germline V gene. This CDR3 comprises 15 residues.

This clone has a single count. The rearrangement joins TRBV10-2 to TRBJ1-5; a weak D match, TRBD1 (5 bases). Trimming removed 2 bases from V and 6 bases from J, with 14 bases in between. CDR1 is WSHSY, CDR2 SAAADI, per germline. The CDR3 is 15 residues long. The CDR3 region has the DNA TGCGCCAGCAGTGAGCGGGGGGTGGTGGGTCAGCCCCAGCATTTT. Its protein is CASSERGVVGQPQHF.

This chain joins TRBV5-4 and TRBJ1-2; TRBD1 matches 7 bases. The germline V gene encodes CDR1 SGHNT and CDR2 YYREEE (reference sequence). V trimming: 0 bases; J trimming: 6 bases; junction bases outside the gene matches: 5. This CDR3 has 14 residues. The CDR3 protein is CASSLGRDSNGYTF. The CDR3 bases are TGTGCCAGCAGCTTGGGCCGGGACAGCAATGGCTACACCTTC.

The CDR3 reads CASSPGAGIYEQYF. The CDR3 DNA sequence: TGTGCCAGCTCACCTGGGGCAGGGATTTACGAGCAGTACTTC. V is TRBV18 and J is TRBJ2-7, with D perhaps TRBD1 (5 bases). Germline-derived CDR1 and CDR2 are KGHSH and LQKENI. The CDR3 covers 14 residues. Trimming took 3 bases from V and 4 from J, leaving 13 bases between them.